This T cell receptor beta chain was profiled in a study of control samples from healthy donors and cancer patients. This CDR3 is 14 amino acids long. Germline CDR1 and CDR2: SGHRS and YFSETQ. V gave up 4 bases and J gave up 7 bases; unmatched junction bases: 10. Assay used: immunoSEQ multiplex PCR; TCRdb lists only in-frame clones, some missing. The table lists roughly 130,000 clones, more than 70% of them singletons. This TCR derives from a man aged 45-60 years in good health. V gene TRBV5-1 combines with J gene TRBJ2-7; 8 positions agree with TRBD1. Sequencing input: blood. The CDR3 bases are TGCGCCAGCAGCCGCACAGGGGGATCGGGGGAGCAGTACTTC. Translating it yields CASSRTGGSGEQYF.